The table lists the clone carrying this TCR beta chain with many counts. Its antigen is unidentified. The trim removed 2 bases at V and 4 bases at J, leaving 5 bases unmatched. Germline assignment: CDR1 DFQATT and CDR2 SNEGSKA (reference sequence). The CDR3 consists of 14 residues. Each diagnosis was determined on the basis of clinical symptoms, serum thyroxine, TRAb, thyroid ultrasound and orbital computed tomography. Fresh peripheral blood (over 9.5 ml) yielded the PBMCs. For repertoire sequencing, the TCR beta CDR3 regions were amplified from RNA transcripts. The first-round RT-PCR employed HTBI primers together with the Qiagen OneStep RT-PCR kit. A multiplex PCR was then performed as the second round. TCRdb processed the multiplex PCR reads anew with MiXCR; each CDR3 protein has one entry. The sample shows about 620,000 distinct CDR3 sequences, approximately 22% of them seen only once. This entry belongs to a study of Graves' ophthalmopathy and Graves' hyperthyroidism. Regarding the study as a whole: Most expanded clonotypes from thyroid (those above 0.001 frequency) were also found in blood. The model's ophthalmopathy progression predictions had just under 71% sensitivity and 72.22% specificity.

Sequencing was carried out using peripheral blood. This sequence was found in a woman aged 18-29 years with stable Graves' hyperthyroidism. Some clones in this sample may be carry-over from other donors' samples. The rearrangement joins TRBV20-1 to TRBJ2-5; the match to TRBD2 covers 9 bases. CDR3 region: CSARRGRAGETQYF. The CDR3 DNA sequence: TGCAGTGCTAGACGCGGGAGGGCCGGAGAGACCCAGTACTTC.